This T cell receptor beta chain was obtained from a study of molecular identifiers for immune sequencing clone quantification. Study summary: In the replicates, RNA derived from roughly 20,000 or 100,000 naive CD8 cells was divided into five parts, and four were sequenced.

The V gene's germline CDR1 is GTSNPN and CDR2 SVGIG (reference sequence). This CDR3 has 15 amino acids. With 0 bases clipped from V and 3 bases from J, the junction kept 7 bases outside the gene matches. Each CDR3 protein is one row after TCRdb ran MiXCR on the PCR reads. The sample lists some 580,000 distinct CDR3 sequences, around 25% seen once, with about 0.84% in the top ten. The chain uses TRBV30 and TRBJ2-7; 8 nucleotides line up with TRBD2. Sample: naive CD8+ T cells from blood, with Jurkat cell RNA spiked in. This sample's subset: FACS-sorted CD8+CD4-CCR7+CD45RA+ naive T cells. The receptor's source is a human donor in good health. Some libraries in this study had Jurkat cell RNA spiked in. CDR3 coding DNA: TGTGCCTGGAGTGTTCGGGAGGGCAGCGTCTACGAGCAGTACTTC. Protein sequence: CAWSVREGSVYEQYF.